Shown below are 14 T cell receptor beta chains from a single sample sequenced in a study of cytomegalovirus exposure and HLA in healthy donors (dated by TCRdb to about 2017). Libraries came from the immunoSEQ multiplex PCR assay. A mixture of 60 forward primers for TCR Vbeta segments and 13 reverse primers for TCR Jbeta segments was used in the multiplex PCR. Held by TCRdb, this immuneACCESS table contains in-frame sequences only and omits some clones. Under half of the omission traces to an unresolved V gene where checked; the cause of the rest is unknown. For this sample there are under 200,000 clones; 80% appear just once. The top ten clonotypes cover roughly 4.7% of the sample. The sequencing input was PBMCs. These receptors were collected from a man under 40 in good health and CMV-seronegative.

This clone turned up a few times. At one of its ends the junction is not consistent with the germline gene, which may arise from a read error. This chain connects TRBV7-9 to TRBJ1-4; D is unresolved. Looked up from germline, CDR1 is SEHNR and CDR2 is FQNEAQ (reference sequence). The CDR3 is 14 amino acids. CDR3 coding DNA: TGTTCCAGCAGCCTACTGGTATCGGGTGAAAAACTGTTTTTT. It is translated as CSSSLLVSGEKLFF.

The V call is TRBV7-9, the J call TRBJ2-3; no clear D gene. Germline CDR1 and CDR2: SEHNR and FQNEAQ (reference sequence). The CDR3 has 13 amino acids. V shed 4 bases and J shed 5 bases, with 10 bases lying between them. CDR3 protein: CASSSSEKDTQYF. The CDR3 region has the DNA TGTGCCAGCAGCTCCAGCGAGAAAGATACGCAGTATTTT.

This rearrangement joins TRBV5-6 to TRBJ2-1; TRBD2 matches at 8 bases. V lost 4 bases and J lost 4; bases outside the gene matches: 7. Per the germline V gene, CDR1 is SGHDT and CDR2 is YYEEEE. This CDR3 contains 15 residues. The CDR3 protein is CASSPRLASYNEQFF. The CDR3 region has the DNA TGTGCCAGCAGCCCTAGACTAGCGAGTTACAATGAGCAGTTCTTC.

The chain recombines TRBV18 with TRBJ2-1, with 7 nucleotides matching TRBD2. Trimming took 3 bases from V and 6 from J; bases not matched to a gene: 5. This CDR3 has 14 amino acids. The germline gives CDR1 KGHSH, CDR2 LQKENI. CDR3: CASSPGEGLNEQFF. CDR3 sequence (DNA): TGTGCCAGCTCACCGGGGGAGGGGCTCAATGAGCAGTTCTTC.

CDR3 amino acids: CASGQGANQPQHF. In DNA form, the CDR3 reads TGTGCCAGCGGACAGGGAGCCAATCAGCCCCAGCATTTT. The rearrangement links TRBV6-6 to TRBJ1-5; 8 bases map to TRBD1. Trimming cost V 8 bases and J 3 bases; bases outside gene matches: 3. The germline V gene has CDR1 MNHNY and CDR2 SVGAGI (reference sequence). CDR3 size: 13 residues.

This clone was counted a single time. J is TRBJ1-1 and V is TRBV2; tentatively, D is TRBD1 (6 bases). Between the trimmed V and J ends, which lost 6 bases and 4 bases, there was a span of 9 bases. Germline V CDR1 and CDR2: SNHLY, FYNNEI. This CDR3 is 12 amino acids long. CDR3 in amino acids: CASRLDSTEAFF. CDR3 sequence (DNA): TGTGCCAGCAGATTGGACAGCACTGAAGCTTTCTTT.

The rearrangement links TRBV28 to TRBJ2-7, with TRBD2 identical over 9 bases. The trim removed 3 bases at V and 9 bases at J, leaving 18 bases unmatched. Germline V gene sequence: CDR1 MDHEN, CDR2 SYDVKM. The CDR3 extends over 17 amino acids. This chain's CDR3 is CASSLRSGGTALRVQYF. DNA of the CDR3: TGTGCCAGCAGTTTGAGGAGCGGGGGGACCGCATTACGGGTGCAGTACTTC.

The genes are TRBV27 and TRBJ1-1, with D unclear. The germline V and J ends were trimmed by 6 bases and 2 bases, with 4 bases remaining between them. This CDR3 is 11 amino acids long. Germline V CDR1 and CDR2: MNHEY, SMNVEV (reference sequence). In DNA, the CDR3 is TGTGCCAGCAGGCTAAACACTGAAGCTTTCTTT. As protein: CASRLNTEAFF.

The chain uses TRBV5-6 and TRBJ2-5, with TRBD2 identical over 9 bases. The DNA end is a closer match to TRBJ2-7, so the J assignment may be wrong. The germline V gene has CDR1 SGHDT and CDR2 YYEEEE. CDR3 length: 15 residues. The CDR3: CASSSLAGVNYEQYF. The CDR3, as DNA: TGTGCCAGCAGCTCATTAGCGGGGGTAAACTACGAGCAGTACTTC.

The rearrangement links TRBV6-5 to TRBJ1-5; D call uncertain. In germline, CDR1 is MNHEY, CDR2 SVGAGI. Trimming removed 0 bases from V and 5 bases from J, with 8 bases in between. The CDR3 is made up of 14 amino acids. The CDR3 is CASSYSREDQPQHF. Written as DNA, the CDR3 is TGTGCCAGCAGTTACTCGAGGGAGGATCAGCCCCAGCATTTT.

This sequence joins TRBV14 and TRBJ2-5; TRBD1 might be the D (6 bases). The germline CDR1 and CDR2 sequences are SGHDN and FVKESK. Trimming cost V 4 bases and J 4 bases, with 16 bases left between them. The CDR3 is made up of 15 amino acids. The CDR3 reads CASSPGIFRGETQYF. CDR3 bases: TGTGCCAGCAGCCCCGGGATTTTCAGGGGAGAGACCCAGTACTTC.

The V and J genes are TRBV27 and TRBJ2-5; TRBD2 aligns across 8 bases. CDR3 length: 15 amino acids. Germline V CDR1 and CDR2: MNHEY, SMNVEV (reference sequence). J lost 5 bases, V lost 2 bases, and 7 bases had no gene match. The CDR3 DNA follows: TGTGCCAGCAGTTTAGGTCTAGCGGGTTCCGAGACCCAGTACTTC. This sequence encodes CASSLGLAGSETQYF.

This chain uses TRBV27 with TRBJ2-1, with D perhaps TRBD1 (6 bases). Germline V gene lookup returns CDR1 MNHEY and CDR2 SMNVEV (reference sequence). Trimming took off 8 bases at V and 6 bases at J, with 11 bases between the two ends. This CDR3 region has 12 residues. CDR3 coding DNA: TGTGCCAGCGGGGGCAACTTCAATGAGCAGTTCTTC. Amino acids: CASGGNFNEQFF.

V usage is TRBV7-9 and J usage is TRBJ2-1, with 8 bases aligning to TRBD1. J gave up 4 bases and V 1 base, and 6 bases lay outside the gene matches. The CDR3 sequence is 16 residues long. The germline V gene encodes CDR1 SEHNR and CDR2 FQNEAQ (reference sequence). CDR3 coding DNA: TGTGCCAGCAGCTTAGTTACAGGGGGGACTTACAATGAGCAGTTCTTC. Translating it yields CASSLVTGGTYNEQFF.